This T cell receptor (beta chain) was identified during a study of blood T cell repertoires in COVID-19. About the research overall: Donors in the United States, Italy and Spain gave samples during acute or convalescent COVID-19. T cells, B-cell-depleted T cells, or PBMCs supplied cDNA or gDNA.

This CDR3 has 15 amino acids. Looked up from germline, CDR1 is SEHNR and CDR2 is FQNEAQ (reference sequence). Trimming pared 0 bases from V and 4 bases from J, leaving 12 bases between. The data were produced by immunoSEQ multiplex PCR, yet TCRdb's version contains in-frame clones alone and is incomplete. The sample lists 30,000 to 40,000 clones, more than 70% occurring once. This clone has more than one count but fewer than ten. The specimen sequenced was peripheral blood. This clonotype was obtained from a man aged 80 or over with active or convalescent COVID-19. The chain couples TRBV7-9 to TRBJ2-5; weak D call: TRBD1 (5 bases). The CDR3 nucleotides read TGTGCCAGCAGCTTAGCGCGTGCAGGGCCAGAGACCCAGTACTTC. Residues: CASSLARAGPETQYF.